This section outlines one T cell receptor beta chain sequence together with its context. There is no known antigen for this receptor. No base qualities exist here, and no much larger clone lies one base off it. The immunoSEQ Assay, a bias-controlled multiplex PCR, was used to amplify TCRbeta CDR3 regions from genomic DNA. The published analysis was carried out like this. The number of nucleated cells in each sample was estimated from the amplification of reference gene primers within the assay. To quantify the absolute abundance of each unique TCRbeta CDR3 rearrangement, sequence reads were collapsed and filtered. For each sample, productive Simpson clonality was calculated as the square root of Simpson's diversity index over productive rearrangements. The immuneACCESS repertoire file appears here via TCRdb, limited to in-frame rearrangements. These files lack a portion of the clones; in checked studies, under half of the deficit traces to unresolved V genes, and the cause of the others is not known. V and J calls and clone size are copied from that table; D and trimming were computed from the DNA. The sample table holds 130,000 or so clones, of which under 85% were seen once. Around 1.4% of the sample belongs to the ten largest clones.

The data stem from a study of blood T cell repertoires in COVID-19 (dated by TCRdb to about 2020). Background on the whole study: Collaborator samples came from the United States, Italy and Spain and covered acute and convalescent phases of COVID-19. The repertoires were released in a freely available public database meant as a resource for research on the immune response to SARS-CoV-2. HLA class I and class II types, where available, came from metadata supplied by the sample provider rather than from assay-based typing. The prospective study material was composed of cDNA or gDNA derived from T cells, B-cell-depleted T cells, or PBMCs. Deeply sampled blood TCRbeta repertoires from subjects exposed to, actively infected with, or recovered from COVID-19 were included in the dataset. Sample metadata almost always included a de-identified subject ID, COVID-19 status, age in years and sex. The samples were drawn from the first 160 participants of the ongoing ImmuneRACE study and from 1,254 subjects provided by 6 global collaborators. Results the study describes overall, beyond this receptor: The amount of clinical and demographic metadata varied by source and participant and was provided uncurated.

Whole blood was collected in K2EDTA tubes by collaborating institutions according to the institutions' own protocols. For TCRbeta analysis, collaborator samples were shipped as frozen whole blood, as isolated PBMCs, or as DNA extracted from either sample type. Specimen: peripheral blood. The receptor comes from a human donor in a cohort sampled during active COVID-19.

The DNA is as follows: TGTGCCAGTAGTATCGGACAGTCAGATACGCAGTATTTT. Its protein is CASSIGQSDTQYF. The chain was built from TRBV19 and TRBJ2-3; the D gene is possibly TRBD1, with 6 bases matching. V gives up 3 bases and J gives up 4 bases, and the segment between their germline ends measures 8 bases. The CDR3 sequence holds 13 residues, the cysteine and phenylalanine included. Only the CDR3 region is kept as DNA, spanning 39 bases read in frame from base 1. From a lookup of the germline V gene (reference sequence), CDR1 and CDR2 are LNHDA and SQIVND.